This entry is about one T cell receptor beta chain. The antigen remains unidentified. The data were obtained in a study of cytomegalovirus exposure and HLA in healthy donors. Study observations and caveats: The TCR clusters that emerged in the first cohort tended, a later analysis found, to co-occur in the 120 or so validation repertoires. Investigators reported 150 to 200 TCR beta chains as tied to cytomegalovirus.

This CDR3 is built from 15 residues. Per the germline V gene, CDR1 is MNHNS and CDR2 is SASEGT. Deletions cut 1 base from V and 3 bases from J, with 10 bases between. Sequenced by immunoSEQ multiplex PCR; TCRdb stores in-frame clones only, minus some. The data contain tens of thousands of clones, approximately 92% of them singletons. The material sequenced was PBMCs. The receptor comes from a young man in good health and CMV-seronegative. The rearrangement joins TRBV6-1 to TRBJ1-5, with D possibly being TRBD1 (6 bases). As DNA, the CDR3 is TGTGCCAGCAGTGAAGTAGGACAGTACAATCAGCCCCAGCATTTT. It specifies CASSEVGQYNQPQHF.